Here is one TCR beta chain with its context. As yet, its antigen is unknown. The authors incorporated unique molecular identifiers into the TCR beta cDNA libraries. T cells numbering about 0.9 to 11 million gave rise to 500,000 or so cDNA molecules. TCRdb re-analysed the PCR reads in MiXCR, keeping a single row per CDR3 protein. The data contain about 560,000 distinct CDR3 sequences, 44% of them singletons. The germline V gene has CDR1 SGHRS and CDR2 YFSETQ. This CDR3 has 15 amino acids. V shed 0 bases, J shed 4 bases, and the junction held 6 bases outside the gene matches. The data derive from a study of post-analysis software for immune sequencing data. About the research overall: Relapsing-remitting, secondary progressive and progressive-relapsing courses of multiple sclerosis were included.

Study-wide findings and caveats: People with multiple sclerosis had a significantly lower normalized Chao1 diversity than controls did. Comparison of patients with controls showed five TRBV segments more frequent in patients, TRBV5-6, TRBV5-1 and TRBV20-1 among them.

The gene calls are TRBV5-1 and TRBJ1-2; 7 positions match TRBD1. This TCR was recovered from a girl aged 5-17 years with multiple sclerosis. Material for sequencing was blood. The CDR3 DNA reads TGCGCCAGCAGCTTGGCGGGACAGAGGCTCTATGGCTACACCTTC. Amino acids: CASSLAGQRLYGYTF. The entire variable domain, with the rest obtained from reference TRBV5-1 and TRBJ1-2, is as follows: KAGVTQTPRYLIKTRGQQVTLSCSPISGHRSVSWYQQTPGQGLQFLFEYFSETQRNKGNFPGRFSGRQFSNSRSEMNVSTLELGDSALYLCASSLAGQRLYGYTFGSGTRLTVV.